What follows are 29 T cell receptor beta chains derived from one specimen sequenced in a study of shared clonotypes between healthy human individuals. The method was immunoSEQ multiplex PCR; TCRdb's version includes in-frame clones alone and lacks a portion of them. The sample holds around 1.1 million clones; about 80% are singletons and the top ten take 0.5% to 0.65%. The sample comprised memory CD4+ T cells from PBMCs. As to subset: CD45RA-negative fraction. The receptors were sampled from a man between 18 and 29 years old in good health. Some clones in this sample may be carry-over from other donors' samples.

This clone was found once. This chain links TRBV5-1 with TRBJ2-1; D call uncertain. This CDR3 is 14 amino acids long. V shed 4 bases and J shed 8 bases, with 16 bases lying between them. Germline CDR1 and CDR2: SGHRS and YFSETQ. CDR3 bases: TGCGCCAGCAGCCTCCAGACCTTCCCCTATGAGCAGTTCTTC. As protein: CASSLQTFPYEQFF.

The chain couples TRBV30 to TRBJ1-2, with 8 bases matching TRBD1. The CDR3 has 14 residues. After removal of 4 bases from V and 2 bases from J, the junction contained 6 bases not matched to a gene. Germline assignment: CDR1 GTSNPN and CDR2 SVGIG (reference sequence). DNA for the CDR3: TGTGCCTGGACCCGGGACAGGAACAACTATGGCTACACCTTC. Its translation is CAWTRDRNNYGYTF.

Only a few counts were recorded for this clone. This chain connects TRBV6-5 to TRBJ1-2, with D possibly matching TRBD1 (6 bases). Looked up from germline, CDR1 is MNHEY and CDR2 is SVGAGI. CDR3 length: 13 amino acids. Trimming pared 2 bases from V and 8 bases from J, leaving 12 bases between. CDR3 in DNA: TGTGCCAGCAGTTACACTCTCAGGGGCGGCTACACCTTC. It is translated as CASSYTLRGGYTF.

The V gene is TRBV19, the J gene TRBJ2-7; D remains unclear. CDR1 LNHDA and CDR2 SQIVND come from the germline V gene (reference sequence). This CDR3 has 13 amino acids. V gave up 3 bases and J gave up 3 bases, with 9 bases separating them. CDR3: CASSIGSNYEQYF. The DNA of the CDR3 is TGTGCCAGTAGTATTGGCAGCAACTACGAGCAGTACTTC. Using reference TRBV19 and TRBJ2-7 for the parts outside the CDR3, the full variable domain is DGGITQSPKYLFRKEGQNVTLSCEQNLNHDAMYWYRQDPGQGLRLIYYSQIVNDFQKGDIAEGYSVSREKKESFPLTVTSAQKNPTAFYLCASSIGSNYEQYFGPGTRLTVT.

V is TRBV19 and J is TRBJ1-2; D is unclear. The germline V and J ends were trimmed by 3 bases and 8 bases, with 13 bases remaining between them. This CDR3 has 13 residues. Germline V gene data show CDR1 as LNHDA and CDR2 as SQIVND (reference sequence). CDR3 nucleotides: TGTGCCAGTAGTATGGGGTTTTACGCCGGCTACACCTTC. Its protein product is CASSMGFYAGYTF.

This sequence joins TRBV4-1 and TRBJ1-4, with 10 bases aligning to TRBD1. V gave up 1 base and J gave up 10 bases; unmatched junction bases: 12. The CDR3 covers 17 residues. CDR1 MGHRA and CDR2 YSYEKL come from the germline V gene. The CDR3 region is CASSQGLPGTGVGKLFF. The CDR3 DNA is TGCGCCAGCAGCCAAGGGCTACCCGGGACAGGGGTCGGAAAACTGTTTTTT.

The chain has TRBV15 and TRBJ2-2; no clear D gene. CDR3 length: 13 amino acids. Trimming removed 5 bases from V and 2 bases from J, with 6 bases in between. Germline CDR1 reads LNHNV; CDR2 reads YYDKDF (reference sequence). The CDR3 sequence is CATSPSNTGELFF. CDR3 DNA sequence: TGTGCCACCAGCCCCAGTAACACCGGGGAGCTGTTTTTT.

For this clone: This likely traces to a read error, being one base from a far larger clone. The gene calls are TRBV5-6 and TRBJ2-2; D may be TRBD1 or TRBD2 (5 bases each). The CDR3 covers 15 residues. CDR1 and CDR2 (germline): SGHDT, YYEEEE. V was cut by 2 bases and J by 1 base, with 9 bases left in between. The CDR3 region has the DNA TGTGCCAGCAGCTTCGGGACGGGGAACACCGGGGAGCTGTTTTTT. Its protein product is CASSFGTGNTGELFF.

This clone appeared many times. The same CDR3 arises from other DNA sequences in this sample as well. The chain couples TRBV28 to TRBJ2-1, with D possibly TRBD2 on 5 matching bases. Germline CDR1 reads MDHEN; CDR2 reads SYDVKM. V lost 3 bases and J lost 9, with 6 bases in between. This CDR3 comprises 11 residues. CDR3 loop: CASSFEGEQFF. The CDR3 nucleotides are TGTGCCAGCAGTTTCGAGGGTGAGCAGTTCTTC.

This clone occurred many times. The J gene is TRBJ1-1, the V gene TRBV28, with 7 bases fitting TRBD1. The germline CDR1 and CDR2 sequences are MDHEN and SYDVKM. The CDR3 sequence is 11 residues long. The trim removed 4 bases at V and 10 bases at J, leaving 3 bases unmatched. This CDR3 reads CASSYGQVAFF. The CDR3 bases are TGTGCCAGCAGTTACGGACAGGTAGCTTTCTTT.

The V call is TRBV28, the J call TRBJ1-3, with TRBD1 matching 7 bases. Losses at the gene ends were 6 bases for V and 3 bases for J; bases not matched to a gene: 11. Germline loops: CDR1 MDHEN, CDR2 SYDVKM. The CDR3 contains 16 residues. The CDR3 region has the DNA TGTGCCAGCAGACCTAACTACAGGGGCGATGGAAACACCATATATTTT. Translating gives CASRPNYRGDGNTIYF. The full variable domain, with the rest looked up from reference TRBV28 and TRBJ1-3, is DVKVTQSSRYLVKRTGEKVFLECVQDMDHENMFWYRQDPGLGLRLIYFSYDVKMKEKGDIPEGYSVSREKKERFSLILESASTNQTSMYLCASRPNYRGDGNTIYFGEGSWLTVV.

This clone showed up just once. The gene calls are TRBV18 and TRBJ1-5; no clear D. The CDR3 is 14 residues long. Germline CDR1 is KGHSH and CDR2 is LQKENI. The V and J ends lost 3 bases and 5 bases respectively, with 11 bases between them. CDR3 residues: CASSPQSIDQPQHF. CDR3 DNA: TGTGCCAGCTCACCCCAGTCAATCGATCAGCCCCAGCATTTT.

V gene TRBV4-2 combines with J gene TRBJ2-3; 11 nucleotides align to TRBD2. Germline lookup yields CDR1 LGHNA and CDR2 YNFKEQ. This CDR3 contains 20 residues. V was clipped by 3 bases and J by 0 bases; unmatched bases: 14. CDR3 sequence (DNA): TGTGCCAGCAGCCACCGAAGGGGAACTAGCGGGAGCCCAAGCACAGATACGCAGTATTTT. It yields the protein CASSHRRGTSGSPSTDTQYF.

This clone was picked up many times. The V call is TRBV7-2, the J call TRBJ2-5; TRBD2 aligns across 11 bases. There are 16 residues in the CDR3. V was clipped by 3 bases and J by 1 base; unmatched bases: 4. Germline V CDR1 and CDR2: SGHTA, FQGNSA. CDR3 sequence (DNA): TGTGCCAGCAGCTTGGTCGGGACTAGCGGCCAAGAGACCCAGTACTTC. Protein product: CASSLVGTSGQETQYF. The full variable domain, with the rest looked up from reference TRBV7-2 and TRBJ2-5, is GAGVSQSPSNKVTEKGKDVELRCDPISGHTALYWYRQSLGQGLEFLIYFQGNSAPDKSGLPSDRFSAERTGGSVSTLTIQRTQQEDSAVYLCASSLVGTSGQETQYFGPGTRLLVL.

The rearrangement joins TRBV6-5 to TRBJ1-3; D unresolved. Germline V gene data show CDR1 as MNHEY and CDR2 as SVGAGI. CDR3 length equals 11 residues. Between the trimmed V and J ends, which lost 9 bases and 0 bases, there was a span of 3 bases. The CDR3 sequence: CASTSGNTIYF. The CDR3 DNA follows: TGTGCCAGTACCTCTGGAAACACCATATATTTT.

This chain joins TRBV6-1 and TRBJ1-3; 12 nucleotides match TRBD1. CDR1 is MNHNS and CDR2 is SASEGT in the germline V gene. Losses at the gene ends were 6 bases for V and 4 bases for J; bases not matched to a gene: 4. The CDR3 consists of 15 residues. DNA for the CDR3: TGTGCCAGCAGATGGGACAGGGGGCAAGGAAACACCATATATTTT. This gives the protein CASRWDRGQGNTIYF.

In the case of this clone: This specimen includes other DNA sequences encoding the same CDR3. V gene TRBV18 combines with J gene TRBJ1-1; no firm D call. The V gene lost 0 bases and the J gene lost 3 bases, with 11 bases spanning the gap. Germline V lookup: CDR1 KGHSH, CDR2 LQKENI. There are 15 residues in the CDR3. DNA for the CDR3: TGTGCCAGCTCACCACCGAGTAGGAGGGACACTGAAGCTTTCTTT. Translating gives CASSPPSRRDTEAFF.

CDR3 region: CASRRDLGIPYEQYF. In nucleotides, the CDR3 is TGTGCCAGCAGAAGAGACCTGGGAATCCCCTACGAGCAGTACTTC. The J gene is TRBJ2-7, the V gene TRBV6-1; D not certain. V lost 6 bases and J 2 bases, leaving 17 bases between the germline ends. From germline, CDR1 is MNHNS and CDR2 SASEGT. The CDR3 consists of 15 residues.

The chain combines TRBV28 with TRBJ2-1, with a tentative D call TRBD2 (5 bases). There are 11 residues in the CDR3. Germline CDR1 is MDHEN and CDR2 is SYDVKM. With 10 bases removed from V and 10 bases from J, the gap between germline ends came to 14 bases. The CDR3, as DNA: TGTGCCACCCACGGAGCGGCCGAGCAGTTCTTC. Translation: CATHGAAEQFF.

The chain employs TRBV4-2 and TRBJ2-2, with 13 bases matching TRBD2. Germline CDR1 LGHNA, CDR2 YNFKEQ. This CDR3 spans 20 amino acids. V shed 2 bases, J shed 1 base, and the junction held 10 bases outside the gene matches. CDR3 nucleotide sequence: TGTGCCAGCAGCCAACCACTAGCGGGAGGGCCGGAGGAGAACACCGGGGAGCTGTTTTTT. Encoded protein: CASSQPLAGGPEENTGELFF.

The rearrangement joins TRBV6-6 to TRBJ1-3, with 8 bases identical to TRBD1. Germline-derived CDR1 and CDR2 are MNHNY and SVGAGI (reference sequence). The junction had 5 bases not matched to a gene; V was cut back by 5 bases and J by 2 bases. This CDR3 region has 15 residues. CDR3: CASSPTGGAGNTIYF. CDR3 bases: TGTGCCAGCAGTCCCACAGGGGGAGCTGGAAACACCATATATTTT.

This clone was detected many times. The chain combines TRBV7-9 with TRBJ1-4; the match to TRBD1 covers 7 bases. The V and J ends lost 4 bases and 8 bases, in that order; junction bases with no gene match: 13. CDR1 and CDR2 from the germline V gene are SEHNR and FQNEAQ (reference sequence). CDR3 size: 16 residues. This CDR3 reads CASSSKGWTGIEKLFF. The CDR3 nucleotides are TGTGCCAGCAGCTCCAAGGGTTGGACAGGAATAGAAAAACTGTTTTTT.

This clone was counted only a few times. The chain employs TRBV7-3 and TRBJ2-7; possible D gene TRBD2, 6 bases. The V and J ends lost 8 bases and 6 bases respectively, with 17 bases between them. The CDR3 totals 13 residues. Germline lookup yields CDR1 SGHTA and CDR2 FQGTGA. The DNA of the CDR3 is TGTGCCAGCGCCGGGACTCCCAATTCCGAGCAGTACTTC. Amino acids: CASAGTPNSEQYF.

The chain employs TRBV7-3 and TRBJ2-1, with a tentative D call TRBD2 (6 bases). Germline CDR1 and CDR2: SGHTA and FQGTGA. Trimming removed 7 bases at V and 6 bases at J, with 16 bases between. The length of the CDR3 is 14 residues. The CDR3 protein is CASKPTAAGNEQFF. The CDR3 nucleotides are TGTGCCAGCAAACCCACGGCAGCGGGCAATGAGCAGTTCTTC.

The V gene is TRBV28, the J gene TRBJ2-7; 12 positions agree with TRBD2. Germline CDR1 and CDR2: MDHEN and SYDVKM. The length of the CDR3 is 15 residues. Unmatched junction bases numbered 4, after V lost 3 bases and J lost 4 bases. The CDR3 region is CASSFRTSGRYEQYF. The CDR3 DNA reads as TGTGCCAGCAGTTTTCGTACTAGCGGGAGGTACGAGCAGTACTTC.

The chain uses TRBV15 and TRBJ2-1; no clear D gene. The CDR3 length is 16 residues. Per the germline V gene, CDR1 is LNHNV and CDR2 is YYDKDF (reference sequence). Trimming removed 3 bases at V and 8 bases at J, with 20 bases between. CDR3 coding DNA: TGTGCCACCAGCAGGGTCCCCCGAAAGGGCCGAGATGAGCAGTTCTTC. It encodes CATSRVPRKGRDEQFF. Looking up the rest from reference TRBV15 and TRBJ2-1 gives the full variable domain: DAMVIQNPRYQVTQFGKPVTLSCSQTLNHNVMYWYQQKSSQAPKLLFHYYDKDFNNEADTPDNFQSRRPNTSFCFLDIRSPGLGDTAMYLCATSRVPRKGRDEQFFGPGTRLTVL.

This clone showed up just once. A read error is possible here, since a much larger clone lies one base away. This sequence joins TRBV7-2 and TRBJ1-2; perhaps TRBD1 as D (5 bases). Germline V gene sequence: CDR1 SGHTA, CDR2 FQGNSA. Trimming shortened V by 0 bases and J by 3 bases, and 8 bases separated the two germline ends. The CDR3 covers 14 residues. The CDR3 is CASSLASGDYGYTF. CDR3 nucleotide sequence: TGTGCCAGCAGCTTAGCGTCGGGGGACTATGGCTACACCTTC.

This clone occurred a few times. This chain joins TRBV2 and TRBJ2-2; 10 nucleotides match TRBD1. J lost 4 bases, V lost 8 bases, and 1 base had no gene match. The germline gives CDR1 SNHLY, CDR2 FYNNEI. The CDR3 runs to 13 residues. Here the CDR3 reads CASRQGATGELFF. CDR3 sequence (DNA): TGTGCCAGCCGACAGGGGGCCACCGGGGAGCTGTTTTTT.

J is TRBJ2-3 and V is TRBV29-1; maybe TRBD2 (5 bases). V was trimmed by 4 bases and J by 0 bases, leaving 11 bases between them. Germline V gene data show CDR1 as SQVTM and CDR2 as ANQGSEA. The CDR3 is made up of 14 amino acids. The CDR3, as DNA: TGCAGCGTTGCCAAGCGGAGCAGCACAGATACGCAGTATTTT. It is translated as CSVAKRSSTDTQYF.